The 9 T cell receptor beta chains below come from one sample, sequenced in a study of shared clonotypes between healthy human individuals. Clones were sequenced by immunoSEQ multiplex PCR, and TCRdb holds only the in-frame ones, with some missing. This table has 2 million to 2.5 million clones, approximately 95% appearing once. The sequenced material came from naive CD4+ T cells sorted from blood. The subset denotes: CD45RA+ positively selected. The receptor source for this set is a man between 18 and 29 years old in good health.

V is TRBV4-3 and J is TRBJ2-1; D ambiguous. CDR1 is LGHNA and CDR2 is YSLEER in the germline V gene. Trimming removed 4 bases from V and 0 bases from J, with 13 bases in between. The CDR3 loop spans 16 amino acids. The CDR3 DNA sequence: TGCGCCAGCAGCCGCGTCCGGTTTTCCTCCTACAATGAGCAGTTCTTC. Translated: CASSRVRFSSYNEQFF.

This rearrangement joins TRBV7-9 to TRBJ2-7; possible D gene TRBD1, 6 bases. The V gene's germline CDR1 is SEHNR and CDR2 FQNEAQ (reference sequence). The CDR3 consists of 14 residues. V lost 5 bases to trimming and J lost 2 bases, with 13 bases between them. The CDR3 DNA reads as TGTGCCAGCAGCCCAGGGGCCAGTACCTACGAGCAGTACTTC. Translated: CASSPGASTYEQYF.

This clone was found once. This sequence joins TRBV6-6 and TRBJ2-7; D perhaps matches TRBD2 (5 bases). Germline assignment: CDR1 MNHNY and CDR2 SVGAGI (reference sequence). The CDR3 contains 15 residues. The V end lost 0 bases, the J end lost 2 bases, and 11 bases lay between the germline ends. The CDR3 region is CASSYSRRNAYEQYF. CDR3 DNA: TGTGCCAGCAGTTACTCGCGGAGGAATGCCTACGAGCAGTACTTC.

This clone came up once. The rearrangement links TRBV6-1 to TRBJ2-1; the D gene is possibly TRBD2 (5 bases). The germline V gene has CDR1 MNHNS and CDR2 SASEGT. V was clipped by 2 bases and J by 0 bases, with 11 bases between them. This CDR3 comprises 16 residues. CDR3 sequence: CASSELTGSSYNEQFF. The CDR3 region has the DNA TGTGCCAGCAGTGAATTGACGGGAAGCTCCTACAATGAGCAGTTCTTC.

This clone was recorded only once. The chain links TRBV20-1 to TRBJ1-2, with D tentatively TRBD1 (5 bases). This CDR3 is built from 10 residues. The germline CDR1 and CDR2 sequences are DFQATT and SNEGSKA (reference sequence). The chain's CDR3 is CSTGGSGYTF. In nucleotides, the CDR3 is TGCAGCACTGGGGGATCGGGCTACACCTTC.

In the case of this clone: The sample holds other DNA sequences that translate to the same CDR3. The rearrangement joins TRBV30 to TRBJ2-3; the D call may be TRBD1 or TRBD2 (5 bases each). The CDR3 is made up of 13 amino acids. Germline assignment: CDR1 GTSNPN and CDR2 SVGIG (reference sequence). V lost 1 base, J lost 4 bases, and 9 bases lay in between. The CDR3 nucleotides are TGTGCCTGGAGTGGAGGGGCCCCAGATACGCAGTATTTT. This translates into CAWSGGAPDTQYF.

This clone was counted between two and nine times. This sequence joins TRBV30 and TRBJ2-2; D not certain. This CDR3 is built from 14 residues. Per the germline V gene, CDR1 is GTSNPN and CDR2 is SVGIG (reference sequence). V lost 3 bases and J 4 bases, leaving 12 bases between the germline ends. This chain's CDR3 is CAWRSPGITGELFF. The CDR3 DNA reads TGTGCCTGGAGGTCCCCAGGCATCACCGGGGAGCTGTTTTTT.

DNA for the CDR3: TGTGCCAGCGCTTCGGACGGGTACGAGCAGTACTTC. It encodes CASASDGYEQYF. This sequence joins TRBV2 and TRBJ2-7; no firm D call. The length of the CDR3 is 12 residues. V gave up 8 bases and J gave up 4 bases, with 12 bases separating them. Per germline, CDR1 SNHLY and CDR2 FYNNEI.

This chain connects TRBV10-3 to TRBJ2-4; 9 bases line up with TRBD1. The germline V gene has CDR1 ENHRY and CDR2 SYGVKD. The CDR3 covers 17 residues. V gave up 2 bases and J gave up 0 bases; unmatched junction bases: 5. Written as DNA, the CDR3 is TGTGCCATCAGTGAGAGGACAGGGGACTTAGCCAAAAACATTCAGTACTTC. It is translated as CAISERTGDLAKNIQYF.